What follows describes a single TCR beta chain. No cognate antigen has been identified for it. No much larger clonotype is one base removed from it; base qualities were not supplied. This specimen belongs to a study of T cell changes during pregnancy in multiple sclerosis (dated by TCRdb to the late 2010s). Some background on the complete study: In women with multiple sclerosis, the researchers looked at how the T cell repertoire shifted as pregnancy progressed.

Ends trimmed: V by 10 bases, J by 5 bases; bases unmatched to a gene: 24. Sequences LNHDA (CDR1) and SQIVND (CDR2) are obtained from the germline V gene (reference sequence). The cysteine opens and the phenylalanine closes a CDR3 of 18 amino acids. The only DNA kept is the CDR3, 54 bases in frame from the first base. The library was produced with the immunoSEQ multiplex PCR assay. Not all clones reach the TCRdb copy of this immuneACCESS table, which keeps in-frame sequences only. Checked studies attribute under half of the gap to unresolved V genes and leave the rest unexplained. The sample has about 57,000 clones on record, roughly 93% of them singletons. The top ten clones comprise about 1.8% of the sample.

The sequence links TRBV19 to TRBJ2-7, and TRBD2 aligns with 9 junction nucleotides. The clonotype was recovered from a female donor with multiple sclerosis, enrolled in a pregnancy study. This specimen was peripheral blood, taken after pregnancy. CDR3 sequence: CATKPVGWAGGPGDEQYF. The bases are TGTGCCACTAAGCCGGTTGGCTGGGCGGGAGGGCCAGGCGACGAGCAGTACTTC.